The 9 T cell receptor beta chains below come from one sample, sequenced in a study of T cells in tuberculosis. Repertoires were generated with immunoSEQ multiplex PCR, while TCRdb's copy carries only in-frame clones and drops some. The sample consists of tens of thousands of clones, 94% of them appearing once. Material for sequencing was PBMCs. The origin of the receptors is a donor aged 10-29 years with latent tuberculosis or without tuberculosis infection.

In this sample, this clone turned up once. The V gene is TRBV29-1, the J gene TRBJ2-7; no definite D call. The CDR3 loop spans 12 amino acids. CDR1 is SQVTM, CDR2 ANQGSEA, per germline. V was cut by 5 bases and J by 1 base, with 9 bases left in between. CDR3 in amino acids: CSVQALSYEQYF. CDR3 in DNA: TGCAGCGTTCAGGCTTTATCCTACGAGCAGTACTTC.

The chain joins TRBV30 to TRBJ1-1; TRBD1 is a possible D gene (6 bases). The germline V gene encodes CDR1 GTSNPN and CDR2 SVGIG (reference sequence). CDR3 length equals 12 residues. The V end was cut by 8 bases, the J end by 4 bases, with 14 bases between. Written as DNA, the CDR3 is TGTGCCGGGGGCCGGGGGGCCACTGAAGCTTTCTTT. This codes for CAGGRGATEAFF.

V usage is TRBV5-1 and J usage is TRBJ2-5, with 8 bases fitting TRBD1. V gave up 1 base and J gave up 2 bases; unmatched junction bases: 4. The CDR3 is 15 amino acids. Per germline, CDR1 SGHRS and CDR2 YFSETQ. CDR3 in DNA: TGCGCCAGCAGCTTGAGGCAGGGGGCTCAAGAGACCCAGTACTTC. It specifies CASSLRQGAQETQYF.

The chain is built from TRBV6-1 and TRBJ2-3; weak D call: TRBD2 (5 bases). This CDR3 comprises 16 residues. Trimming took off 0 bases at V and 2 bases at J, with 12 bases between the two ends. Germline values: CDR1 MNHNS, CDR2 SASEGT. CDR3 in DNA: TGTGCCAGCAGTGAAGCCCCTAGCAGCTTCACAGATACGCAGTATTTT. This gives the protein CASSEAPSSFTDTQYF.

V is TRBV30 and J is TRBJ1-2; 9 bases line up with TRBD1. Germline V gene lookup returns CDR1 GTSNPN and CDR2 SVGIG (reference sequence). The CDR3 sequence is 13 residues long. J was trimmed by 4 bases and V by 8 bases; bases with no gene match: 8. CDR3: CASRDRDVYGYTF. CDR3 in DNA: TGTGCCAGCCGGGACAGGGATGTCTATGGCTACACCTTC.

The chain has TRBV5-4 and TRBJ1-3, with 7 positions matching TRBD1. After removal of 4 bases from V and 7 bases from J, the junction contained 11 bases not matched to a gene. CDR3 length: 15 residues. CDR1 and CDR2 (germline): SGHNT, YYREEE (reference sequence). The CDR3 here is CASSPGGSGGNTIYF. In nucleotides, the CDR3 is TGTGCCAGCAGCCCCGGAGGGTCAGGGGGGAACACCATATATTTT.

The chain is built from TRBV18 and TRBJ2-1; 10 positions match TRBD2. Looked up from germline, CDR1 is KGHSH and CDR2 is LQKENI. V shed 3 bases, J shed 7 bases, and the junction held 6 bases outside the gene matches. CDR3 length: 15 amino acids. The CDR3 region is CASSPLAGGGNEQFF. DNA of the CDR3: TGTGCCAGCTCACCGTTAGCGGGAGGTGGGAATGAGCAGTTCTTC. Drawing the rest from reference TRBV18 and TRBJ2-1, the complete variable domain is NAGVMQNPRHLVRRRGQEARLRCSPMKGHSHVYWYRQLPEEGLKFMVYLQKENIIDESGMPKERFSAEFPKEGPSILRIQQVVRGDSAAYFCASSPLAGGGNEQFFGPGTRLTVL.

The rearrangement links TRBV6-1 to TRBJ1-5; D is possibly TRBD1 (5 bases). The CDR3 contains 16 residues. Trimming took 1 base from V and 0 from J, leaving 10 bases between them. Germline V gene lookup returns CDR1 MNHNS and CDR2 SASEGT. CDR3 DNA sequence: TGTGCCAGCAGTGAAGACAGGCTATATAGCAATCAGCCCCAGCATTTT. It yields the protein CASSEDRLYSNQPQHF.

The rearrangement joins TRBV15 to TRBJ2-3, with 9 bases matching TRBD2. V lost 5 bases to trimming and J lost 2 bases; unmatched junction nucleotides: 5. Germline V gene lookup returns CDR1 LNHNV and CDR2 YYDKDF (reference sequence). The CDR3 is made up of 15 amino acids. CDR3 sequence reads: CATSLLAGNTDTQYF. The CDR3 DNA reads as TGTGCCACCAGCCTGCTAGCGGGGAACACAGATACGCAGTATTTT.